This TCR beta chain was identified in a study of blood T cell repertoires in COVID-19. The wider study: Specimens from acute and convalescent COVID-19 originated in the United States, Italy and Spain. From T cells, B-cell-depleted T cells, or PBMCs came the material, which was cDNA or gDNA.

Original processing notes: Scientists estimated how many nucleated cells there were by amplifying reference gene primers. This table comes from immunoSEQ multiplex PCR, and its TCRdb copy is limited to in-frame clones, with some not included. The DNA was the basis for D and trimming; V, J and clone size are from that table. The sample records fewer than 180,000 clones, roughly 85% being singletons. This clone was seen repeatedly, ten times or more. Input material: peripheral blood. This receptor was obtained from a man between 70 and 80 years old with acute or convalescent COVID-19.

CDR3 sequence: CASSLLPRASGRVDNEQFF. The CDR3 nucleotides are TGTGCCAGCAGTTTACTCCCGAGGGCTAGCGGGAGAGTAGACAATGAGCAGTTCTTC. This rearrangement joins TRBV28 to TRBJ2-1, with TRBD2 identical over 10 bases. In germline, CDR1 is MDHEN, CDR2 SYDVKM. The J segment lost 5 bases and the V segment lost 2 bases, leaving 15 bases of the junction unmatched. There are 19 residues in the CDR3. Full variable domain (outside the CDR3, taken from reference TRBV28 and TRBJ2-1): DVKVTQSSRYLVKRTGEKVFLECVQDMDHENMFWYRQDPGLGLRLIYFSYDVKMKEKGDIPEGYSVSREKKERFSLILESASTNQTSMYLCASSLLPRASGRVDNEQFFGPGTRLTVL.